The 14 T cell receptor beta chains below come from one sample, sequenced in a study of control samples from healthy donors and cancer patients. Sequenced by immunoSEQ multiplex PCR; TCRdb stores in-frame clones only, minus some. Counted here are approximately 30,000 clones, approximately 94% occurring once; the ten biggest clones make up around 6.3%. Sequenced input: blood. The receptor source for this set is a man aged 60-69 years in good health.

V gene TRBV5-1 combines with J gene TRBJ2-5, with TRBD2 matching 11 bases. Trimming at V came to 1 base and at J to 2 bases, leaving 4 bases not matched to a gene. Germline values: CDR1 SGHRS, CDR2 YFSETQ. The CDR3 contains 16 residues. This CDR3 is CASSLPRTSGQETQYF. CDR3 coding DNA: TGCGCCAGCAGCTTGCCCCGGACTAGCGGGCAAGAGACCCAGTACTTC.

V and J are TRBV19 and TRBJ2-7; tentatively, D is TRBD1 (5 bases). Germline loops: CDR1 LNHDA, CDR2 SQIVND (reference sequence). V shed 5 bases and J shed 2 bases, with 13 bases lying between them. The CDR3 has 14 residues. This CDR3 reads CASSVGAIPYEQYF. DNA of the CDR3: TGTGCCAGTAGTGTTGGGGCTATACCCTACGAGCAGTACTTC.

The chain carries TRBV15 and TRBJ2-1, with 10 bases aligning to TRBD2. Germline trimming cut 3 bases from V and 7 bases from J; bases unmatched to any gene: 12. The germline V gene has CDR1 LNHNV and CDR2 YYDKDF (reference sequence). The CDR3 contains 17 residues. The CDR3 region is CATSSALGSGGRNEQFF. Written as DNA, the CDR3 is TGTGCCACCAGCAGTGCCCTAGGTAGCGGGGGGCGAAATGAGCAGTTCTTC.

The V call is TRBV6-4, the J call TRBJ2-2; 12 bases fit TRBD1. Germline V CDR1 and CDR2: MRHNA, SNTAGT. The CDR3 covers 16 residues. Unmatched junction bases numbered 11, after V lost 8 bases and J lost 7 bases. The CDR3 here is CASRGQGAGGGGELFF. Written as DNA, the CDR3 is TGTGCCAGCCGGGGACAGGGGGCGGGGGGAGGCGGGGAGCTGTTTTTT.

The rearrangement joins TRBV10-3 to TRBJ2-5; 7 nucleotides align to TRBD2. Germline V gene sequence: CDR1 ENHRY, CDR2 SYGVKD. V gave up 0 bases and J gave up 2 bases; unmatched junction bases: 3. CDR3 length: 15 residues. The CDR3 is CAISESAGVQETQYF. CDR3 sequence (DNA): TGTGCCATCAGTGAGTCGGCGGGGGTACAAGAGACCCAGTACTTC.

In DNA form, the CDR3 reads TGTGCCAGCAGTCCGAAGTCTCGGACCTTGGGCAATCAGCCCCAGCATTTT. Its translation is CASSPKSRTLGNQPQHF. The chain uses TRBV27 and TRBJ1-5; D remains ambiguous. Germline values: CDR1 MNHEY, CDR2 SMNVEV (reference sequence). CDR3 length: 17 residues. Trimming pared 5 bases from V and 2 bases from J, leaving 19 bases between.

The rearrangement uses TRBV4-1 and TRBJ1-4, with a tentative D call TRBD1 (6 bases). CDR1 and CDR2 (germline): MGHRA, YSYEKL. This CDR3 is 13 amino acids long. Trimming took 5 bases from V and 7 from J, leaving 11 bases between them. The DNA of the CDR3 is TGCGCCAGCAGCGGGGGGCGCAGTGAAAAACTGTTTTTT. Its translation is CASSGGRSEKLFF.

The chain has TRBV7-6 and TRBJ1-6, with 7 bases that match TRBD1. The germline V gene encodes CDR1 SGHVS and CDR2 FNYEAQ. Germline trimming cut 5 bases from V and 7 bases from J; bases unmatched to any gene: 8. This CDR3 spans 15 amino acids. CDR3 DNA: TGTGCCAGCAGCCCTCGGGACAGCTCCAATTCACCCCTCCACTTT. Translating it yields CASSPRDSSNSPLHF. The full variable domain, its missing parts supplied by reference TRBV7-6 and TRBJ1-6, is GAGVSQSPRYKVTKRGQDVALRCDPISGHVSLYWYRQALGQGPEFLTYFNYEAQQDKSGLPNDRFSAERPEGSISTLTIQRTEQRDSAMYRCASSPRDSSNSPLHFGNGTRLTVT.

The rearrangement uses TRBV18 and TRBJ1-1, with 7 bases identical to TRBD1. The CDR3 is made up of 15 amino acids. V lost 6 bases and J lost 1; bases outside the gene matches: 8. Germline V gene data show CDR1 as KGHSH and CDR2 as LQKENI. Here the CDR3 DNA reads TGTGCCAGCTCTCGACAGACAGGGTCGAACACTGAAGCTTTCTTT. Amino acids: CASSRQTGSNTEAFF.

This chain links TRBV10-1 with TRBJ1-5, with D possibly TRBD1 on 5 matching bases. CDR1 and CDR2 from the germline V gene are WNHNN and SYGVQD (reference sequence). Trimming pared 4 bases from V and 10 bases from J, leaving 14 bases between. The CDR3 is 13 amino acids. CDR3 nucleotides: TGCGCCAGCAGTGCAGGGCAAATCAGCCCCCAGCATTTT. This encodes CASSAGQISPQHF.

This CDR3 is CASSQDALGGRGNTEAFF. The CDR3 coding sequence is TGTGCCAGCAGCCAAGATGCCTTGGGAGGGCGAGGGAACACTGAAGCTTTCTTT. V usage is TRBV3-1 (or the pseudogene TRBV3-2) and J usage is TRBJ1-1; D is unresolved. This CDR3 has 18 amino acids. CDR1 is LGHDT, CDR2 YNNKEL, per germline (reference sequence). V dropped 0 bases and J dropped 1 base, with 18 bases sitting between them.

This chain uses TRBV7-8 with TRBJ1-3; D not certain. V dropped 7 bases and J dropped 0 bases, with 10 bases sitting between them. This CDR3 spans 14 amino acids. CDR1 is SGHVS, CDR2 FQNEAQ, per germline. The CDR3 region is CASMSSHSGNTIYF. DNA of the CDR3: TGTGCCAGCATGAGTTCTCACTCTGGAAACACCATATATTTT.

V is TRBV12-5 and J is TRBJ2-7; 7 nucleotides align to TRBD1. Unmatched junction bases numbered 3, after V lost 2 bases and J lost 2 bases. The CDR3 consists of 14 residues. CDR1 and CDR2 from the germline V gene are LGHNT and FRNRAP. As DNA, the CDR3 is TGTGCTAGTGGTTTGTCAGGGACAGCCTACGAGCAGTACTTC. It translates to CASGLSGTAYEQYF.

CDR3 DNA: TGTGCCAGCAGACGGACAGACGCCTACGAGCAGTACTTC. Residues: CASRRTDAYEQYF. The chain combines TRBV3-1 (or the pseudogene TRBV3-2) with TRBJ2-7, with a weak D call TRBD1 (6 bases). The CDR3 runs to 13 residues. V lost 6 bases and J 2 bases, leaving 11 bases between the germline ends. CDR1 and CDR2 from the germline V gene are LGHDT and YNNKEL (reference sequence).